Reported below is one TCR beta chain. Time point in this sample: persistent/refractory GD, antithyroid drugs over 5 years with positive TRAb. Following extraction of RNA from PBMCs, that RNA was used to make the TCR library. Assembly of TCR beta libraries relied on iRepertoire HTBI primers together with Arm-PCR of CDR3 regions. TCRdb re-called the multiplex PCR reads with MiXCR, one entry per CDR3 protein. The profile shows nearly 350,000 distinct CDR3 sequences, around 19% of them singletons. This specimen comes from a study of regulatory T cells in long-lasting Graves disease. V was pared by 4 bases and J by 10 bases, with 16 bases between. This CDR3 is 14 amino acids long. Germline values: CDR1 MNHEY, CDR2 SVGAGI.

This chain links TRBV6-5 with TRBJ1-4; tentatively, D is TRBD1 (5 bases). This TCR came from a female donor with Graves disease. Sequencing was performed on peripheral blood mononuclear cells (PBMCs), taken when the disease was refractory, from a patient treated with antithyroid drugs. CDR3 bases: TGTGCCAGCAGTTTCACGGGACCCCAGTTAAAACTGTTTTTT. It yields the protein CASSFTGPQLKLFF.